Below are 13 T cell receptor beta chains sequenced from a single sample in a study of early T cells in non-severe SARS-CoV-2 infection. Using its own MiXCR run on the 5' RACE reads, TCRdb lists one record per CDR3 protein. The profile shows under 85,000 distinct CDR3 sequences, roughly 11% of them singletons. Specimen: whole blood, collected at baseline. The receptors derive from an adult who was a healthcare worker with PCR-confirmed SARS-CoV-2 infection or an uninfected control (not recorded which).

This clonotype was recorded at least ten times. At one end, the junction sequence differs from germline, possibly due to a read error. The chain links TRBV7-7 to TRBJ2-5; D unclear. Germline V gene lookup returns CDR1 SSHAT and CDR2 FNYEAQ (reference sequence). This CDR3 has 13 residues. CDR3 bases: TGTGCTAGCAGCTTCAGTCTAGTTGAGACCCAGTACTTC. Its protein product is CASSFSLVETQYF.

This clonotype was seen repeatedly, ten times or more. The chain is built from TRBV12-3 or TRBV12-4 and TRBJ2-1, with 8 bases lining up with TRBD1. The V gene end was trimmed by 6 bases and the J gene end by 15 bases; junction bases not matched to a gene: 16. The CDR3 is made up of 14 amino acids. Written as DNA, the CDR3 is TGTGCCAGCAGGGGGACCCAGGGGGCTTACGGGCGGTTCTTC. Amino acid sequence: CASRGTQGAYGRFF.

This clonotype showed up many times. The V and J genes are TRBV5-1 and TRBJ2-1; TRBD1 matches 9 bases. V lost 4 bases and J lost 4; bases outside the gene matches: 6. CDR1 and CDR2 (germline): SGHRS, YFSETQ. The CDR3 spans 15 residues. As DNA, the CDR3 is TGCGCCAGCAGCACAAACAGGGGGCAATACAATGAGCAGTTCTTC. Its translation: CASSTNRGQYNEQFF. Complete variable domain (other parts from reference TRBV5-1 and TRBJ2-1): KAGVTQTPRYLIKTRGQQVTLSCSPISGHRSVSWYQQTPGQGLQFLFEYFSETQRNKGNFPGRFSGRQFSNSRSEMNVSTLELGDSALYLCASSTNRGQYNEQFFGPGTRLTVL.

The chain carries TRBV6-1 and TRBJ1-2; 9 nucleotides match TRBD1. The CDR3 is made up of 14 amino acids. With 6 bases clipped from V and 4 bases from J, the junction kept 6 bases outside the gene matches. CDR1 is MNHNS, CDR2 SASEGT, per germline. CDR3 DNA sequence: TGTGCCAGCAGGGAACAGGGGGCAAGCTATGGCTACACCTTC. Its protein product is CASREQGASYGYTF.

The chain carries TRBV19 and TRBJ2-7; D is tentatively TRBD1 or TRBD2 (5 bases each). CDR1 LNHDA and CDR2 SQIVND come from the germline V gene (reference sequence). Deletions cut 4 bases from V and 2 bases from J, with 15 bases between. CDR3 length: 15 residues. CDR3 sequence reads: CASSTPVGVTYEQYF. CDR3 in DNA: TGTGCCAGTAGTACCCCCGTGGGGGTAACCTACGAGCAGTACTTC.

The chain recombines TRBV14 with TRBJ2-7, with D perhaps TRBD2 (6 bases). Trimming took 3 bases from V and 2 from J, leaving 11 bases between them. The germline CDR1 and CDR2 sequences are SGHDN and FVKESK. The CDR3 runs to 14 residues. The CDR3 region is CASSHRTITYEQYF. Written as DNA, the CDR3 is TGTGCCAGCAGCCACCGGACTATAACCTACGAGCAGTACTTC. Filled out from reference TRBV14 and TRBJ2-7, the complete variable domain reads EAGVTQFPSHSVIEKGQTVTLRCDPISGHDNLYWYRRVMGKEIKFLLHFVKESKQDESGMPNNRFLAERTGGTYSTLKVQPAELEDSGVYFCASSHRTITYEQYFGPGTRLTVT.

This clonotype came up a few times. The genes are TRBV29-1 and TRBJ1-2; 11 nucleotides agree with TRBD1. Germline V CDR1 and CDR2: SQVTM, ANQGSEA. The length of the CDR3 is 14 residues. Trimming at V came to 7 bases and at J to 3 bases, leaving 7 bases not matched to a gene. Written as DNA, the CDR3 is TGCAGCGCCGGACAGGGGGCAGGGGACTATGGCTACACCTTC. The encoded protein is CSAGQGAGDYGYTF.

The rearrangement links TRBV7-2 to TRBJ2-1; 7 nucleotides match TRBD2. Germline V lookup: CDR1 SGHTA, CDR2 FQGNSA. V shed 5 bases and J 7 bases; nucleotides not matched to a gene: 14. There are 16 residues in the CDR3. The CDR3 nucleotides are TGTGCCAGCAGCCCCCTAGCGAGACTAGCACCTAATGAGCAGTTCTTC. This codes for CASSPLARLAPNEQFF. Full variable domain (remainder filled in from reference TRBV7-2 and TRBJ2-1): GAGVSQSPSNKVTEKGKDVELRCDPISGHTALYWYRQSLGQGLEFLIYFQGNSAPDKSGLPSDRFSAERTGGSVSTLTIQRTQQEDSAVYLCASSPLARLAPNEQFFGPGTRLTVL.

This clonotype was seen at least ten times. The rearrangement joins TRBV10-3 to TRBJ1-2, with no clear D. Germline V gene lookup returns CDR1 ENHRY and CDR2 SYGVKD. V lost 4 bases and J 8 bases, leaving 8 bases between the germline ends. The CDR3 covers 11 residues. The CDR3 region has the DNA TGTGCCATCAGTGTTGCAGAGGGCTACACCTTC. Residues: CAISVAEGYTF.

In its sample, this clonotype was seen a few times. This chain links TRBV29-1 with TRBJ2-2; D may match TRBD1 or TRBD2 (5 bases each). Trimming cost V 6 bases and J 3 bases, with 17 bases left between them. Germline CDR1 and CDR2: SQVTM and ANQGSEA. The CDR3 runs to 15 residues. CDR3 sequence reads: CSVAVVTGHTGELFF. The CDR3 DNA reads TGCAGCGTCGCTGTAGTAACGGGACACACCGGGGAGCTGTTTTTT.

This sequence joins TRBV27 and TRBJ2-1; tentatively, D is TRBD2 (6 bases). The V gene lost 3 bases and the J gene lost 2 bases, with 14 bases spanning the gap. Looked up from germline, CDR1 is MNHEY and CDR2 is SMNVEV (reference sequence). This CDR3 has 16 residues. CDR3 region: CASSLVSGDAYNEQFF. CDR3 DNA: TGTGCCAGCAGTTTGGTTAGCGGAGACGCCTACAATGAGCAGTTCTTC.

This clonotype was picked up many times. This chain joins TRBV11-2 and TRBJ2-1; 7 positions match TRBD2. Germline V lookup: CDR1 SGHAT, CDR2 FQNNGV. V lost 4 bases, J lost 8 bases, and 8 bases stayed unmatched. The CDR3 is 14 residues long. The CDR3 loop reads CASSWGGTDYEQFF. DNA of the CDR3: TGTGCCAGCAGCTGGGGAGGGACGGACTATGAGCAGTTCTTC.

Ten or more counts support this clonotype. This chain connects TRBV12-5 to TRBJ1-6; D unclear. The CDR3 is 11 amino acids. Germline values: CDR1 LGHNT, CDR2 FRNRAP. V was clipped by 4 bases and J by 10 bases, with 5 bases between them. The CDR3 region has the DNA TGTGCTAGTGGTTCGTTCTCACCCCTCCACTTT. Translated: CASGSFSPLHF.